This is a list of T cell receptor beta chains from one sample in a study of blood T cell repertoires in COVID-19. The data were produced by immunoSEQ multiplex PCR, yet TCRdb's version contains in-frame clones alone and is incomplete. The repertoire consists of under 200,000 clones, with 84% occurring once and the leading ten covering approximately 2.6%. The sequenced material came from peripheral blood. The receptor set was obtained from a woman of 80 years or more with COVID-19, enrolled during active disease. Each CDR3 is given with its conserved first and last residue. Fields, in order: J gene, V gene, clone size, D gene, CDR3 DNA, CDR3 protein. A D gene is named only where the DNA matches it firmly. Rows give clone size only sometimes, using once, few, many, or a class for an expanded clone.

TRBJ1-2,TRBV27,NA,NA,TGTGCCAGCAGTTTATCGGACAATTATGGCTACACCTTC,CASSLSDNYGYTF
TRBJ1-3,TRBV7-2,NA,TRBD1,TGTGCCAGCAGCACCCTGGACAGGGCGAGGGGAAACACCATATATTTT,CASSTLDRARGNTIYF
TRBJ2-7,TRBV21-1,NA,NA,TGTGCCAGCAGCCCAAAGCCGGGACAGGGGCCTTCCTACGAGCAGTACTTC,CASSPKPGQGPSYEQYF
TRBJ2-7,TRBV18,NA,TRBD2,TGTGCCAGCTCACCGGTAGCGGGAGACTACGAGCAGTACTTC,CASSPVAGDYEQYF
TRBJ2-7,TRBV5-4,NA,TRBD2,TGTGCCAGCAGCTTGGAGTGGCGGGAGTGGATTTTC,CASSLEWREWIF
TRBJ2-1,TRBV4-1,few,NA,TGCGCCAGCAGCTTCCGGACTGGAACCTACAATGAGCAGTTCTTC,CASSFRTGTYNEQFF
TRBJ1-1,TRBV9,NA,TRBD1,TGTGCCAGCAGCGTTACAGGGGATCGGTACACTGAAGCTTTCTTT,CASSVTGDRYTEAFF
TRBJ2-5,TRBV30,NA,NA,TGTGCCTGGACAAGGCAGGGAATAGAGACCCAGTACTTC,CAWTRQGIETQYF
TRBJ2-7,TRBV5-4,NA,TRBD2,TGTGCCAGCAGCTTGGTACTGGGGGGGGTCTACGAGCAGTACTTC,CASSLVLGGVYEQYF
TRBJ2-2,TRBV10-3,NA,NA,TGTGCCGCCCGGGGTAGGGAAAACACCGGGGAGCTGTTTTTT,CAARGRENTGELFF
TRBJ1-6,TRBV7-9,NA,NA,TGTGCCAGCACCCAGAGGGGGAATTCACCCCTCCACTTT,CASTQRGNSPLHF
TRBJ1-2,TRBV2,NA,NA,TGTGCCAGCAGTGGGGGGCGTTTCTATGGCTACACCTTC,CASSGGRFYGYTF
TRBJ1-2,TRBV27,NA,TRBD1,TGTGCCAGCAGTTTATACAGGGGAGATGGCTACACCTTC,CASSLYRGDGYTF
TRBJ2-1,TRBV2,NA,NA,TGTGCCAGCAGTGATTCGGTACAGGGAGATGAGCAGTTCTTC,CASSDSVQGDEQFF
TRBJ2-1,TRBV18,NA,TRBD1,TGTGCCAGCTCACCCCGGCAGGGGGCCTTCTACAATGAGCAGTTCTTC,CASSPRQGAFYNEQFF
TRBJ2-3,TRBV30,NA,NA,TGTGCCTGGACTGACAACACAGATACGCAGTATTTT,CAWTDNTDTQYF
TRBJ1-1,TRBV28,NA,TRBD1,TGTGCCAGCAGTAACAGGGGATCGAACACTGAAGCTTTCTTT,CASSNRGSNTEAFF
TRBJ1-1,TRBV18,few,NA,TGTGCCAGCTCGCTCGGACAGAACACTGAAGCTTTCTTT,CASSLGQNTEAFF
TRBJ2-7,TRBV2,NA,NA,TGTGCCAGCACGGGAGCTGGCGAGCAGTACTTC,CASTGAGEQYF
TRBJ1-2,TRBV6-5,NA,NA,TGTGCCAGCAGTTTTCAGGCCGACTATGGCTACACCTTC,CASSFQADYGYTF
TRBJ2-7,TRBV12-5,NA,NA,TGTGCTAGTGGTTTGGTACCAGGAGGCGAGCAGTACTTC,CASGLVPGGEQYF
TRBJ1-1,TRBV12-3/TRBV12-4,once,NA,TGTGCCAGCAGCTTTAACAGCTGGGCTGAAGCTTTCTTT,CASSFNSWAEAFF
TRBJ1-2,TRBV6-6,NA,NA,TGTGCCACCGACAGATTATCTAACTATGGCTACACCTTC,CATDRLSNYGYTF
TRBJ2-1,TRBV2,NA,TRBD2,TGTGCCAGCCCGGGCCTAGCGGGACTTGGGAAATTCTTC,CASPGLAGLGKFF
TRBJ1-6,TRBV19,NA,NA,TGTGCCAGTAGGGGAGCAGACTCCTATAATTCACCCCTCCACTTT,CASRGADSYNSPLHF
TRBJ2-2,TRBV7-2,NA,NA,TGTGCCAGCAGCTTAGTCCGCGGGAAGAACACCGGGGAGCTGTTTTTT,CASSLVRGKNTGELFF
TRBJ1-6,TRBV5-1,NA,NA,TGCGCCAGCAGTCGGGAACCCGCAATTGATTCACCCCTCCACTTT,CASSREPAIDSPLHF
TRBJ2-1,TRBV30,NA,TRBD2,TGTGCCTGGAGTCACCTAGCGGGAAGCTACAATGAGCAGTTCTTC,CAWSHLAGSYNEQFF
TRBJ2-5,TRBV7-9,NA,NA,TGTGCCAGCAGCCCCCTCGGATGGGGGGATCCAGAGACCCAGTACTTC,CASSPLGWGDPETQYF
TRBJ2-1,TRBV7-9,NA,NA,TGTGCCAGCAGCACCGGACAGAAGTACAATGAGCAGTTCTTC,CASSTGQKYNEQFF
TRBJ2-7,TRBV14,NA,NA,TGTGCCAGCAGCCAATTGTCAGGGACTTACTACGAGCAGTACTTC,CASSQLSGTYYEQYF
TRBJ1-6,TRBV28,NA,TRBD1,TGTGCCAGCAGTTCCACGACAGGGATGGGTTCACCCCTCCACTTT,CASSSTTGMGSPLHF
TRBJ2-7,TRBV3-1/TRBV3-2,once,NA,TGTGCCAGCAGCCAGAGGACCGACAGGCCTTCCTACGAGCAGTACTTC,CASSQRTDRPSYEQYF
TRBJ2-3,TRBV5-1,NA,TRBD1,TGCGCCAGCAGCTTTTGGACAGGGCCAGATACGCAGTATTTT,CASSFWTGPDTQYF
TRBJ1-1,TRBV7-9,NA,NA,TGTGCCAGCAGCTGGGGACTGCCGGTCACTGAAGCTTTCTTT,CASSWGLPVTEAFF
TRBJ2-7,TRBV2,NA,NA,TGTGCCAGCAGTGACGGGGGTCTATCTTCCTACGAGCAGTACTTC,CASSDGGLSSYEQYF
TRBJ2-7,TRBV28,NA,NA,TGTGCCAGCGGCGGCAGGGTAAATGAGCAGTACTTC,CASGGRVNEQYF
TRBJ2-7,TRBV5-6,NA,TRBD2,TGTGCCAGCAGCTTGTCAGCGGGAGTCAACGAGCAGTACTTC,CASSLSAGVNEQYF
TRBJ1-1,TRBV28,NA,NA,TGTGCCACAGGGAACACTGAAGCTTTCTTT,CATGNTEAFF
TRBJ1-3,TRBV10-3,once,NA,TGTGCCATCAGTGCGCAACTACAGGGCTCTGGAAACACCATATATTTT,CAISAQLQGSGNTIYF
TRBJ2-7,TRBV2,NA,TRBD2,TGTGCCAGCTCGTGGGGGCGGCTAGCGGGAGGCCTATCTAACGAGCAGTACTTC,CASSWGRLAGGLSNEQYF
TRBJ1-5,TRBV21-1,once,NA,TGTGCCAGCGGTAAACAGGGGCTCTCTGGGCCCCAGCATTTT,CASGKQGLSGPQHF